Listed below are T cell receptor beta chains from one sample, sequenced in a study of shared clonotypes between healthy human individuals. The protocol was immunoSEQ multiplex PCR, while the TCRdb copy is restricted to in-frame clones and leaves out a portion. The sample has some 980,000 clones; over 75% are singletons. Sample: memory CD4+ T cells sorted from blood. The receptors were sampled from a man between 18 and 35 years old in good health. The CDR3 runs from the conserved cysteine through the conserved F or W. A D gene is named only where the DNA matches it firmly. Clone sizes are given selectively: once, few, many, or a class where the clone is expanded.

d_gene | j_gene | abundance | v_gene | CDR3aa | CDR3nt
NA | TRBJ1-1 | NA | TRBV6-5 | CASSYGGHLNTEAFF | TGTGCCAGCAGTTATGGGGGGCATCTGAACACTGAAGCTTTCTTT
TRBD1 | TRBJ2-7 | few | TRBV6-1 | CASRPGQGANEQYF | TGTGCCAGCAGACCGGGACAGGGGGCTAACGAGCAGTACTTC
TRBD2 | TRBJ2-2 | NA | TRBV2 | CASRGGFNTGELFF | TGTGCCAGCAGGGGAGGGTTTAACACCGGGGAGCTGTTTTTT
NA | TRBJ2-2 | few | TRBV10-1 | CASSESGASNTGELFF | TGCGCCAGCAGTGAGTCCGGGGCGTCGAACACCGGGGAGCTGTTTTTT
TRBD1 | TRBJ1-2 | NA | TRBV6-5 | CASRDRALYGYTF | TGTGCCAGCAGGGACAGGGCCCTCTATGGCTACACCTTC
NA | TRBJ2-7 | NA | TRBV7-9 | CASSFGGDYEQYF | TGTGCCAGCAGCTTTGGAGGGGACTACGAGCAGTACTTC
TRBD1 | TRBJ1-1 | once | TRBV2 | CASSGEQGAEAFF | TGTGCCAGCAGTGGAGAACAGGGGGCTGAAGCTTTCTTT
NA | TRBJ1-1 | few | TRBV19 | CASQGRRNTEAFF | TGTGCCAGTCAGGGGAGGAGGAACACTGAAGCTTTCTTT
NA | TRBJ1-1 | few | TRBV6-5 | CASSPQGTNTEAFF | TGTGCCAGCAGTCCTCAGGGGACGAACACTGAAGCTTTCTTT
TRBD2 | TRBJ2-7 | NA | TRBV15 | CATSSEGLLSYEQYF | TGTGCCACCAGCAGTGAGGGACTACTTTCCTACGAGCAGTACTTC
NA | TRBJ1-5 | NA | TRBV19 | CASSPNSNQPQHF | TGTGCCAGTAGCCCCAATAGCAATCAGCCCCAGCATTTT
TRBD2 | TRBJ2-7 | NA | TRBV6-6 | CASSTSGSNYEQYF | TGTGCCAGCAGCACTAGCGGGAGCAACTACGAGCAGTACTTC
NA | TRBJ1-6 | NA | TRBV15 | CATSRDQGTLLESPPLHF | TGTGCCACCAGCAGAGATCAGGGGACCCTACTAGAGAGTCCACCCCTCCACTTT
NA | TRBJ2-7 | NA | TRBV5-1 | CASRLEGNEQYF | TGCGCCTCCCGGTTGGAGGGAAACGAGCAGTACTTC
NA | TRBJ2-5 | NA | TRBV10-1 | CASSESGRETQYF | TGCGCCAGCAGTGAGTCGGGTCGGGAGACCCAGTACTTC
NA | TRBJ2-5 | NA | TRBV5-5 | CASSRDRTGRGGRAGETQYF | TGTGCCAGCAGCCGCGACAGGACAGGGAGAGGAGGGAGGGCCGGGGAGACCCAGTACTTC
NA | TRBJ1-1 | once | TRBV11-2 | CASSLSSPEVGTEAFF | TGTGCCAGCAGCCTCTCCTCACCCGAGGTGGGCACTGAAGCTTTCTTT
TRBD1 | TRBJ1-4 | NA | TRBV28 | CASRGGTGRVQKLFF | TGTGCCAGCAGGGGAGGGACAGGGAGGGTACAAAAACTGTTTTTT
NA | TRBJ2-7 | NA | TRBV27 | CASSKGPSFYEQYF | TGTGCCAGCAGTAAGGGGCCCTCTTTCTACGAGCAGTACTTC
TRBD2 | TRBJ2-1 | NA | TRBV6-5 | CASSPMTSGRREQFF | TGTGCCAGCAGTCCAATGACTAGCGGTCGGCGAGAGCAGTTCTTC
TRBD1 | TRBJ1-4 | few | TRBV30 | CAWRGQGKWLANEKLFF | TGTGCCTGGAGGGGACAGGGAAAGTGGTTGGCTAATGAAAAACTGTTTTTT
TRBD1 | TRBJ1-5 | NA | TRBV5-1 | CASSLGDRVDQPQHF | TGCGCCAGCAGCTTGGGCGACAGGGTTGATCAGCCCCAGCATTTT
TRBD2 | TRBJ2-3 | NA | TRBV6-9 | CASSYPCGRARSTDTQYF | TGTGCCAGCAGTTACCCTTGCGGGAGGGCCCGAAGCACAGATACGCAGTATTTT
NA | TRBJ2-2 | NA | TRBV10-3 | CAISEGEANTGELFF | TGTGCCATCAGTGAAGGGGAGGCGAACACCGGGGAGCTGTTTTTT
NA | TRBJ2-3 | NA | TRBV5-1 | CASSFEGLRTDTQYF | TGCGCCAGCAGCTTTGAGGGGTTGCGCACAGATACGCAGTATTTT
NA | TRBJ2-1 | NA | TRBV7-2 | CASSLSGGIRGLDEQFF | TGTGCCAGCAGCTTAAGCGGCGGGATAAGGGGGTTGGATGAGCAGTTCTTC
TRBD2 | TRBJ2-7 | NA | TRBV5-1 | CASSAPGQGLTSGRPYEQYF | TGCGCCAGCAGCGCTCCGGGACAGGGGTTGACTAGCGGGAGACCCTACGAGCAGTACTTC
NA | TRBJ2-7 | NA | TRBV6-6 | CASSAGTSPYEQYF | TGTGCCAGCAGTGCCGGGACCAGCCCCTACGAGCAGTACTTC
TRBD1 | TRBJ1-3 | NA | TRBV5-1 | CASRPGQRDDWNTIYF | TGCGCCAGCAGGCCGGGACAGAGGGATGACTGGAACACCATATATTTT
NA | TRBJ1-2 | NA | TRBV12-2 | CASRLANRGHNYGYTF | TGTGCAAGTCGCTTAGCTAACAGGGGGCATAACTATGGCTACACCTTC
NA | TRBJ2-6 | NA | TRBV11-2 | CASSLFGQSSGANVLTF | TGTGCCAGCAGCTTATTCGGGCAGAGCTCTGGGGCCAACGTCCTGACTTTC
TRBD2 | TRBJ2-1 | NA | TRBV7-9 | CASSFYGGISSYNEQFF | TGTGCCAGCAGCTTCTACGGGGGGATAAGCTCCTACAATGAGCAGTTCTTC
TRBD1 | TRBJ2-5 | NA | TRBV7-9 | CASSSSLGQGSETQYF | TGTGCCAGCAGCTCGTCCCTGGGACAGGGGTCGGAGACCCAGTACTTC